This note documents a single T cell receptor (beta chain) sequence. This clonotype was detected many times. Its antigen has not been determined. Base qualities are not at hand, and no much larger clone is one base apart. This specimen belongs to a study of T cells in Graves' hyperthyroidism and ophthalmopathy (dated by TCRdb to 2018 to 2020). Regarding the study in general: Peripheral blood was collected at initial diagnosis, before any treatment. Following sampling, methimazole starting at 30 mg daily was given to hyperthyroidism patients, and high-dose intravenous methylprednisolone was given to ophthalmopathy patients. TCR Vbeta CDR3 sequencing of 130 to 150 peripheral blood samples (more than 40 ophthalmopathy, about 75 hyperthyroidism and 17 progressor patients) is reported in the paper. Whether ophthalmopathy could be predicted prospectively was tested in an independent validation cohort made up of 18 to 20 hyperthyroidism patients plus 17 patients who later progressed to ophthalmopathy. The roughly 91 discovery patients were randomly split 7:3 into training and test sets. In roughly six Graves' hyperthyroidism patients, the study also compared T-cell repertoires from thyroid tissue with T-cell repertoires from blood. To identify distinguishing TCR V-J signatures, a discovery cohort of 90 to 100 patients was used, comprising 43 with Graves' ophthalmopathy and approximately 58 with stable Graves' hyperthyroidism.

The TCR beta CDR3 regions were amplified from the RNA transcripts. A first-round RT-PCR of the TCR CDR3 used the HTBI primer set with the Qiagen OneStep RT-PCR kit. A second multiplex PCR round built the libraries, followed by size selection and purification. The libraries were sequenced on an Illumina HiSeq2000 using paired-end 100 bp reads. Per the original workflow: SOAPnuke was used to process the raw data, throwing out any read that contained adapters or uncalled bases, had a mean Phred below 15, or lacked an exact constant-primer or identifier match. High-quality paired reads were merged using COPE v1.2.5, and each unique nucleotide sequence was defined as a clonotype. MiTCR v1.1 was used to align clonotypes to the IMGT TRBV, TRBD and TRBJ reference segments. The analysis included only V-J combinations with a frequency above 0.0001, which together covered 99% to 99.2% of the repertoires. A TCS score was defined as the ratio of F50 (clonal expansion) to E x V (chaos), with BLOSUM62-based TCRdist applied between CDR3 peptides within each V-J. Welch's t-statistics and random forest reduced around 510 V-J features to around 14, which were used in a naive Bayes classifier (R e1071). The raw public reads went through TCRdb reprocessing: fastp at Q25, MiXCR clone calling, in-frame beta chains kept. Merged by CDR3 protein, the rows form single entries marked with the most common genes and DNA. Here the V and J calls rest on TCRdb's processing, not on the authors' analysis. Present in this sample are roughly 400,000 distinct CDR3 sequences, more than 12% of which were seen just once. The leading ten clones occupy 25% to 30% of the sample.

Ophthalmopathy patients had moderately to severely active disease, Clinical Activity Score of at least 3, NOSPECS grade of at least 4, and duration under 3 months. Patients with uncontrolled infections, other autoimmune diseases, pregnancy or lactation were excluded. Diagnoses relied on clinical symptoms, serum thyroxine and TRAb, thyroid ultrasound and orbital computed tomography. PBMCs were separated from approximately 9.9 ml of fresh peripheral blood using Ficoll-Paque density gradient centrifugation. Total RNA was extracted with Trizol reagent, and quality was checked on an Agilent 2100 Bioanalyzer. Broader findings and caveats from the paper: During validation, the model predicted progression to ophthalmopathy a median of around 6 months ahead of onset, with approximately 71% sensitivity and 72.22% specificity. No statistical method was used to set the sample size in advance, and investigators knew the group allocation. Most expanded thyroid clonotypes (frequency above 0.001) were also detected in blood, suggesting blood repertoires may reflect thyroid immune responses. A 13 V-J signature model separated ophthalmopathy from stable hyperthyroidism, with 87.88% sensitivity and approximately 81% specificity in cross-validation and 80%/75% in testing.

CDR1 is given as MDHEN and CDR2 as SYDVKM, both from the germline V gene. Trimming leaves V shorter by 6 bases and J shorter by 5 bases, with the junction holding 5 bases beyond the gene matches. The CDR3 runs 13 residues from the cysteine to the phenylalanine. The only DNA kept is the CDR3, 39 bases in frame from the first base. The sequence came from a middle-aged man with Graves' ophthalmopathy. The chain is made from TRBV28 and TRBJ2-5; 8 of the junction bases match TRBD1. Sequencing was performed on blood. The DNA sequence is TGTGCCAGCAGCGGACAGGGATTGGAGACCCAGTACTTC. Its protein is CASSGQGLETQYF.